This T cell receptor (beta chain) was retrieved from a study of T cells in Graves' hyperthyroidism and ophthalmopathy. In the study overall: The initial diagnosis was the point when peripheral blood was collected, ahead of any treatment.

Many counts were recorded for this clonotype. A junction boundary mismatches the germline segment, possibly from a read error. RNA transcripts served as the template for amplifying TCR beta CDR3 regions. During a first-round RT-PCR of the TCR CDR3, the HTBI primer set was used. Each CDR3 protein is one row after TCRdb ran MiXCR on the multiplex PCR reads. This sample yields 250,000 to 300,000 distinct CDR3 sequences, of which roughly 15% are seen a single time; 7% to 9.5% belongs to the top ten. No ophthalmopathy progression within 18 months constituted stable Graves' hyperthyroidism. This TCR came from a woman aged 40 to 50 with Graves' hyperthyroidism. What was sequenced was blood.

The CDR3 DNA sequence: TGCAGCATTGAAGCCCTGAGAGAGACCCAGTACTTC. It yields the protein CSIEALRETQYF. The chain uses TRBV29-1 and TRBJ2-5, with D unresolved. The CDR3 length is 12 residues. Germline values: CDR1 SQVTM, CDR2 ANQGSEA. Together with reference TRBV29-1 and TRBJ2-5, the CDR3 gives the full variable domain: SAVISQKPSRDICQRGTSLTIQCQVDSQVTMMFWYRQQPGQSLTLIATANQGSEATYESGFVIDKFPISRPNLTFSTLTVSNMSPEDSSIYLCSIEALRETQYFGPGTRLLVL.